The rows below give T cell receptor beta chains drawn from one sample of a study of blood T cell repertoires in COVID-19. Method: immunoSEQ multiplex PCR; TCRdb's copy keeps in-frame clones and lacks some. The sample consists of some 150,000 clones, 76% of them appearing once. The sample comprised peripheral blood. Every receptor here comes from a woman over 75 with active or convalescent COVID-19. Each CDR3 is given with its conserved first and last residue. Each record gives: V gene, J gene, clone size, CDR3 protein. Expanded clones get a size class; other rows say once, few or many, or leave the size out.

>TRBV5-6|TRBJ2-1|-
CASSSMDRVSYNEQFF
>TRBV5-6|TRBJ2-7|-
CASSLPASGGPSSYEQYF
>TRBV27|TRBJ1-6|once
CASSYDRDTSPLHF
>TRBV9|TRBJ1-2|-
CASSERSTGNYGYTF
>TRBV7-6|TRBJ1-1|-
CASSDTAGTGVRNTEAFF
>TRBV7-2|TRBJ1-2|-
CASSYRQARGYTF
>TRBV20-1|TRBJ2-3|-
CSASNRQGRTDTQYF
>TRBV12-5|TRBJ1-1|-
CASQISGGNTEAFF
>TRBV5-4|TRBJ2-2|once
CASSPGGRNTGELFF
>TRBV28|TRBJ1-5|-
CASSLTQNQPQHF
>TRBV27|TRBJ1-1|-
CASTPGGQRTEAFF
>TRBV18|TRBJ1-2|-
CASSPGQGYTF
>TRBV2|TRBJ2-7|-
CASSAPAGGAYEQYF
>TRBV7-2|TRBJ1-1|-
CASSLSLNTEAFF
>TRBV5-6|TRBJ2-5|-
CASSSTRGGKGQETQYF
>TRBV19|TRBJ1-6|-
CASSMPGGSFSPLHF
>TRBV28|TRBJ2-6|-
CASSLQGLGSGANVLTF
>TRBV18|TRBJ1-1|-
CASSPGQGNTEAFF
>TRBV10-3|TRBJ2-7|-
CAISERGGDEQYF
>TRBV12-3/TRBV12-4|TRBJ1-3|-
CASSPTAGNTIYF
>TRBV7-2|TRBJ2-7|-
CASSGRTSGGYEQYF
>TRBV6-5|TRBJ2-3|-
CASSRTGVGDTQYF
>TRBV5-1|TRBJ2-7|-
CASSKGLAGDSYEQYF
>TRBV5-1|TRBJ1-1|-
CASSSRQGALNTEAFF